The 2 T cell receptor beta chains given below trace back to one sample, sequenced in a study of radiation and T cells in renal cell carcinoma. The time point was: blood 4 weeks post-SBRT, at nephrectomy. Treatment denoted: 15 Gy SBRT to primary tumor, nephrectomy 4 weeks later. Clones were sequenced by immunoSEQ multiplex PCR, and TCRdb holds only the in-frame ones, with some missing. In the table there are about 140,000 clones, 65% to 90% of which are singletons. The input for sequencing was blood, taken from a patient whose treatment included radiotherapy and nephrectomy. The receptors stem from a woman in her forties or fifties with renal cell carcinoma.

The J gene is TRBJ2-7, the V gene TRBV10-3; D gene unclear. V was cut by 2 bases and J by 0 bases, with 14 bases left in between. Germline V gene lookup returns CDR1 ENHRY and CDR2 SYGVKD. The CDR3 extends over 16 amino acids. CDR3 coding DNA: TGTGCCATCAGTGAGATCGAGACACTGAGCTCCTACGAGCAGTACTTC. This gives the protein CAISEIETLSSYEQYF.

The chain has TRBV2 and TRBJ2-3; D gene uncertain. V was trimmed by 6 bases and J by 6 bases, leaving 16 bases between them. Germline V gene lookup returns CDR1 SNHLY and CDR2 FYNNEI. The CDR3 loop spans 14 amino acids. The CDR3 DNA reads as TGTGCCAGCAGATGGACCCACGAATCGGATACGCAGTATTTT. This translates into CASRWTHESDTQYF.